These 28 T cell receptor beta chains were sequenced from one sample in a study of blood T cell repertoires in COVID-19. The data were produced by immunoSEQ multiplex PCR, yet TCRdb's version contains in-frame clones alone and is incomplete. The sample yields about 190,000 clones, approximately 81% seen once. Sequences were obtained from peripheral blood. Source of these receptors: an elderly woman with active or convalescent COVID-19.

The rearrangement uses TRBV5-1 and TRBJ2-4; 9 nucleotides align to TRBD2. Per the germline V gene, CDR1 is SGHRS and CDR2 is YFSETQ. CDR3 length: 17 residues. J gave up 3 bases and V 4 bases, and 11 bases lay outside the gene matches. The CDR3 sequence is CASSLDSGSGGKNIQYF. The CDR3 DNA is TGCGCCAGCAGCCTTGATAGCGGGAGCGGTGGCAAAAACATTCAGTACTTC.

The chain links TRBV5-4 to TRBJ2-5; TRBD1 matches 7 bases. This CDR3 comprises 14 residues. Germline V gene lookup returns CDR1 SGHNT and CDR2 YYREEE (reference sequence). V lost 4 bases, J lost 2 bases, and 5 bases stayed unmatched. DNA for the CDR3: TGTGCCAGCAGCCGGGGACAGTCACAAGAGACCCAGTACTTC. Its translation is CASSRGQSQETQYF.

The chain couples TRBV7-9 to TRBJ1-5, with 9 positions matching TRBD1. The CDR3 covers 18 residues. V lost 3 bases, J lost 3 bases, and 12 bases stayed unmatched. The V gene's germline CDR1 is SEHNR and CDR2 FQNEAQ (reference sequence). The DNA of the CDR3 is TGTGCCAGCAGCTTGGGGACAGGGACCCAACCAATCAATCAGCCCCAGCATTTT. Translating it yields CASSLGTGTQPINQPQHF. Full variable domain (remainder filled in from reference TRBV7-9 and TRBJ1-5): DTGVSQNPRHKITKRGQNVTFRCDPISEHNRLYWYRQTLGQGPEFLTYFQNEAQLEKSRLLSDRFSAERPKGSFSTLEIQRTEQGDSAMYLCASSLGTGTQPINQPQHFGDGTRLSIL.

The V gene is TRBV2, the J gene TRBJ1-4; no clear D gene. Germline V CDR1 and CDR2: SNHLY, FYNNEI. Between the trimmed V and J ends, which lost 6 bases and 10 bases, there was a span of 15 bases. This CDR3 spans 13 amino acids. Here the CDR3 DNA reads TGTGCCAGCAGGGACTCTGACTTTGGAAAACTGTTTTTT. This gives the protein CASRDSDFGKLFF.

CDR3 sequence reads: CASSLGALSSYEQYF. CDR3 coding DNA: TGTGCCAGCAGTTTAGGGGCCCTGAGCTCCTACGAGCAGTACTTC. The chain carries TRBV27 and TRBJ2-7; D is perhaps TRBD1 (5 bases). V was cut by 2 bases and J by 0 bases, with 11 bases left in between. In germline, CDR1 is MNHEY, CDR2 SMNVEV (reference sequence). The CDR3 has 15 residues.

The chain employs TRBV18 and TRBJ1-5, with D maybe TRBD1 (6 bases). The V gene lost 5 bases and the J gene lost 6 bases, with 14 bases spanning the gap. CDR3 size: 14 residues. Germline loops: CDR1 KGHSH, CDR2 LQKENI. CDR3 DNA sequence: TGTGCCAGCTCATCGGACAGACTCGCTCAGCCCCAGCATTTT. Amino acids: CASSSDRLAQPQHF.

This chain links TRBV2 with TRBJ2-6; D is unclear. Trimming took off 5 bases at V and 0 bases at J, with 8 bases between the two ends. The germline CDR1 and CDR2 sequences are SNHLY and FYNNEI. The CDR3 has 15 residues. The CDR3 here is CASSRLSSGANVLTF. The DNA of the CDR3 is TGTGCCAGCAGTAGACTGAGCTCTGGGGCCAACGTCCTGACTTTC.

The chain links TRBV7-8 to TRBJ2-7, with D tentatively TRBD2 (6 bases). This CDR3 contains 16 residues. The germline V gene has CDR1 SGHVS and CDR2 FQNEAQ. Trimming pared 4 bases from V and 0 bases from J, leaving 16 bases between. CDR3 DNA: TGTGCCAGCAGCTCCCTCTGGCGGGGATCCTCCTACGAGCAGTACTTC. Its protein is CASSSLWRGSSYEQYF. Drawing the rest from reference TRBV7-8 and TRBJ2-7, the complete variable domain is GAGVSQSPRYKVAKRGQDVALRCDPISGHVSLFWYQQALGQGPEFLTYFQNEAQLDKSGLPSDRFFAERPEGSVSTLKIQRTQQEDSAVYLCASSSLWRGSSYEQYFGPGTRLTVT.

Only one count was recorded for this clone. V and J are TRBV7-3 and TRBJ2-1; TRBD2 aligns across 10 bases. This CDR3 comprises 14 residues. CDR1 SGHTA and CDR2 FQGTGA come from the germline V gene. With V trimmed by 5 bases and J by 9 bases, 7 bases remained unmatched. The CDR3 reads CASSPSGSSFEQFF. CDR3 bases: TGTGCCAGCAGCCCTAGCGGGAGTTCTTTTGAGCAGTTCTTC.

V gene TRBV5-1 combines with J gene TRBJ1-1, with D possibly matching TRBD1 (6 bases). The length of the CDR3 is 14 residues. Trimming removed 3 bases at V and 4 bases at J, with 13 bases between. The germline gives CDR1 SGHRS, CDR2 YFSETQ. This chain's CDR3 is CASSYREGGTEAFF. The CDR3 DNA is TGCGCCAGCAGCTACAGGGAGGGAGGCACTGAAGCTTTCTTT.

A few counts support this clone. The rearrangement uses TRBV3-1 (or the pseudogene TRBV3-2) and TRBJ2-3; TRBD2 aligns across 12 bases. This CDR3 spans 14 amino acids. CDR1 and CDR2 from the germline V gene are LGHDT and YNNKEL (reference sequence). With V trimmed by 4 bases and J by 5 bases, 1 base remained unmatched. CDR3 protein: CASSRLAGEDTQYF. CDR3 coding DNA: TGTGCCAGCAGCCGACTAGCGGGAGAAGATACGCAGTATTTT.

At least ten counts were recorded for this clone. The chain is built from TRBV5-1 and TRBJ1-6; 7 bases agree with TRBD1. V lost 0 bases to trimming and J lost 10 bases; unmatched junction nucleotides: 13. The CDR3 extends over 17 amino acids. CDR1 SGHRS and CDR2 YFSETQ come from the germline V gene. The CDR3 DNA reads as TGCGCCAGCAGCTTGGCCGGCCGGGACAGTTATGAATCACCCCTCCACTTT. Translated: CASSLAGRDSYESPLHF.

In its sample, this clone was seen once. The chain couples TRBV19 to TRBJ1-4; D is unresolved. The CDR3 contains 15 residues. From germline, CDR1 is LNHDA and CDR2 SQIVND (reference sequence). Trimming removed 4 bases at V and 0 bases at J, with 9 bases between. CDR3 protein: CASSTNSATNEKLFF. The CDR3 DNA is TGTGCCAGTAGTACCAACTCCGCAACTAATGAAAAACTGTTTTTT.

This sequence joins TRBV19 and TRBJ2-2; D is uncertain. The CDR3 runs 12 residues. Germline assignment: CDR1 LNHDA and CDR2 SQIVND (reference sequence). Trimming pared 6 bases from V and 6 bases from J, leaving 8 bases between. DNA for the CDR3: TGTGCCAGTAGCACCCTATCCGGGGAGCTGTTTTTT. This translates into CASSTLSGELFF.

The genes are TRBV19 and TRBJ1-6; D call uncertain. The CDR3 runs to 15 residues. Germline V gene lookup returns CDR1 LNHDA and CDR2 SQIVND (reference sequence). The V and J ends lost 1 base and 9 bases respectively, with 13 bases between them. In nucleotides, the CDR3 is TGTGCCAGTAGTATAGGGTCCCCACAGATTTCACCCCTCCACTTT. This encodes CASSIGSPQISPLHF.

The rearrangement uses TRBV3-1 (or the pseudogene TRBV3-2) and TRBJ1-2, with 9 bases matching TRBD1. CDR3 size: 15 residues. With V trimmed by 4 bases and J by 8 bases, 11 bases remained unmatched. In germline, CDR1 is LGHDT, CDR2 YNNKEL (reference sequence). In DNA form, the CDR3 reads TGTGCCAGCAGCCCCCAAACCGGGACAGGGAAAGGCTACACCTTC. Amino acids: CASSPQTGTGKGYTF.

The sample holds one count of this clone. J is TRBJ1-2 and V is TRBV5-4, with 8 bases fitting TRBD1. V trimming: 5 bases; J trimming: 2 bases; junction bases outside the gene matches: 5. The CDR3 loop spans 14 amino acids. CDR1 is SGHNT, CDR2 YYREEE, per germline (reference sequence). In DNA, the CDR3 is TGTGCCAGCAGTTCGACAGGGGCAAACTATGGCTACACCTTC. Translation: CASSSTGANYGYTF.

The rearrangement links TRBV25-1 to TRBJ2-7, with D possibly being TRBD2 (5 bases). V was shortened by 6 bases and J by 3 bases, with 12 bases between the two germline ends. Germline loops: CDR1 MGHDK, CDR2 SYGVNS. This CDR3 spans 13 amino acids. The CDR3 coding sequence is TGTGCCAGCAGCGAAGGTAGCGTCTACGAGCAGTACTTC. Translation gives CASSEGSVYEQYF.

V and J are TRBV29-1 and TRBJ1-1; D is unclear. The CDR3 consists of 11 residues. The V and J ends lost 5 bases and 1 base respectively, with 5 bases between them. CDR1 is SQVTM, CDR2 ANQGSEA, per germline. CDR3 protein: CSVRQNTEAFF. CDR3 bases: TGCAGCGTTCGACAGAACACTGAAGCTTTCTTT. Full variable domain (missing parts from reference TRBV29-1 and TRBJ1-1): SAVISQKPSRDICQRGTSLTIQCQVDSQVTMMFWYRQQPGQSLTLIATANQGSEATYESGFVIDKFPISRPNLTFSTLTVSNMSPEDSSIYLCSVRQNTEAFFGQGTRLTVV.

The rearrangement joins TRBV9 to TRBJ1-2; no definite D call. The germline CDR1 and CDR2 sequences are SGDLS and YYNGEE. Trimming pared 0 bases from V and 6 bases from J, leaving 18 bases between. The CDR3 consists of 16 residues. Here the CDR3 DNA reads TGTGCCAGCAGCGTAGGAATAGGCCCCGGGGAAGATGGCTACACCTTC. This translates into CASSVGIGPGEDGYTF.

The DNA for the CDR3 is TGTGCCAGCAGTGAAGGCGGGGGGCTTGAAGCTTTCTTT. It encodes CASSEGGGLEAFF. This chain joins TRBV2 and TRBJ1-1; TRBD1 might be the D (6 bases). Trimming stripped 1 base from V and 7 bases from J, with 10 bases between. The length of the CDR3 is 13 residues. CDR1 is SNHLY, CDR2 FYNNEI, per germline.

Only a few counts were recorded for this clone. In DNA, the CDR3 is TGTGCCAGCAGCTTCGGGACTAGCTCCCAAGAGACCCAGTACTTC. Residues: CASSFGTSSQETQYF. This chain links TRBV9 with TRBJ2-5, with 9 bases aligning to TRBD2. From germline, CDR1 is SGDLS and CDR2 YYNGEE. The CDR3 totals 15 residues. V shed 4 bases, J shed 1 base, and the junction held 5 bases outside the gene matches.

This clone occurred once. The rearrangement joins TRBV20-1 to TRBJ1-1; a weak D match, TRBD1 (5 bases). The germline V and J ends were trimmed by 6 bases and 3 bases, with 8 bases remaining between them. CDR3 length equals 11 residues. CDR1 is DFQATT and CDR2 is SNEGSKA in the germline V gene (reference sequence). CDR3 in DNA: TGCAGTGCCCCGACAGACACTGAAGCTTTCTTT. Amino acid sequence: CSAPTDTEAFF.

In regard to this clone: The identical CDR3 is also encoded by other nucleotide sequences in the sample. V is TRBV9 and J is TRBJ2-3; maybe TRBD2 (5 bases). CDR3 size: 15 residues. The V and J ends lost 0 bases and 4 bases respectively, with 12 bases between them. CDR1 SGDLS and CDR2 YYNGEE come from the germline V gene. In DNA, the CDR3 is TGTGCCAGCAGCGTAGGAGGGAGCGGCGCAGATACGCAGTATTTT. Translating it yields CASSVGGSGADTQYF.

The V gene is TRBV4-2, the J gene TRBJ2-7, with TRBD2 matching 8 bases. Per germline, CDR1 LGHNA and CDR2 YNFKEQ. CDR3 length: 17 residues. V lost 0 bases, J lost 0 bases, and 7 bases stayed unmatched. In nucleotides, the CDR3 is TGTGCCAGCAGCCAAGAAACCTGGACTAGCAGCTCCTACGAGCAGTACTTC. It yields the protein CASSQETWTSSSYEQYF.

V and J are TRBV10-3 and TRBJ2-7; 7 positions agree with TRBD2. Germline CDR1 is ENHRY and CDR2 is SYGVKD. The CDR3 consists of 14 residues. The V gene end was trimmed by 0 bases and the J gene end by 6 bases; junction bases not matched to a gene: 5. Here the CDR3 DNA reads TGTGCCATCAGTGAGTCCGGCGGGAGCTTCGAGCAGTACTTC. It is translated as CAISESGGSFEQYF.

V gene TRBV6-5 combines with J gene TRBJ2-5, with a tentative D call TRBD1 (5 bases). Trimming removed 7 bases at V and 3 bases at J, with 12 bases between. CDR3 size: 13 residues. Germline V CDR1 and CDR2: MNHEY, SVGAGI. This chain's CDR3 is CASTGRVEETQYF. In DNA form, the CDR3 reads TGTGCCAGCACGGGCAGGGTAGAAGAGACCCAGTACTTC.

V usage is TRBV6-2 or TRBV6-3 and J usage is TRBJ2-3; no firm D call. This CDR3 is built from 15 residues. Looked up from germline, CDR1 is MNHEY and CDR2 is SVGEGT. The germline V and J ends were trimmed by 0 bases and 0 bases, with 7 bases remaining between them. CDR3 region: CASSYSSTSTDTQYF. The CDR3 nucleotides are TGTGCCAGCAGTTACTCTAGCACTAGCACAGATACGCAGTATTTT.